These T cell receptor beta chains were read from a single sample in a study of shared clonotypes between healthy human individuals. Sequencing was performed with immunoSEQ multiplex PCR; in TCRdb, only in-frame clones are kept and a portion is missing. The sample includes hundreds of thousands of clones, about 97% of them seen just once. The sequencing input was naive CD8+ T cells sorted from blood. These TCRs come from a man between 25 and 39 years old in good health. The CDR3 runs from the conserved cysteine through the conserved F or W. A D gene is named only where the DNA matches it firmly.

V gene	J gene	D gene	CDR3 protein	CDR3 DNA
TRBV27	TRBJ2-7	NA	CASSRTAAYEQYF	TGTGCCAGCAGCCGGACAGCCGCCTACGAGCAGTACTTC
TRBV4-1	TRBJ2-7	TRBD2	CASSKGLAGTYEQYF	TGCGCCAGCAGCAAAGGACTAGCGGGGACCTACGAGCAGTACTTC
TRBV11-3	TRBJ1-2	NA	CASSLMDGYGYTF	TGTGCCAGCAGCTTAATGGACGGCTATGGCTACACCTTC
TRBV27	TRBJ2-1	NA	CASSLGWVAPHNEQFF	TGTGCCAGCAGTTTAGGCTGGGTAGCGCCCCACAATGAGCAGTTCTTC
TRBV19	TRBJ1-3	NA	CATRPGSGNTIYF	TGTGCCACCCGCCCAGGCTCTGGAAACACCATATATTTT
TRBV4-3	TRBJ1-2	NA	CASRGTPANYGYTF	TGCGCCAGTAGGGGGACACCCGCTAACTATGGCTACACCTTC
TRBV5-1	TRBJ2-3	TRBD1	CASSLSPPRVTGDIDTQYF	TGCGCCAGCAGCTTGTCTCCGCCGAGAGTTACAGGGGACATAGATACGCAGTATTTT
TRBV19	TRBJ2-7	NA	CASSSLVDHPYEQYF	TGTGCCAGTAGTTCCTTAGTCGACCATCCCTACGAGCAGTACTTC
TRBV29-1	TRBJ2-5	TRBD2	CSVELAGVLKETQYF	TGCAGCGTGGAACTAGCGGGAGTGCTTAAAGAGACCCAGTACTTC
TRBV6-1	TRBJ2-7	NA	CASSERQISYEQYF	TGTGCCAGCAGTGAAAGACAGATTTCCTACGAGCAGTACTTC
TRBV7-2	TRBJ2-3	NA	CASSSLGAAYRTDTQYF	TGTGCCAGCAGCTCCCTTGGGGCGGCATACCGCACAGATACGCAGTATTTT
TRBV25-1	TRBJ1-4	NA	CASSESGWSGNEKLFF	TGTGCCAGCAGTGAATCCGGCTGGAGTGGTAATGAAAAACTGTTTTTT
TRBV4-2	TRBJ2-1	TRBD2	CASSQLTIGAKLAGVSYNEQFF	TGTGCCAGCAGCCAGCTCACTATAGGGGCAAAACTAGCGGGAGTTTCCTACAATGAGCAGTTCTTC
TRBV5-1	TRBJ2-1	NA	CASSARGPNEQFF	TGCGCCAGCAGCGCCCGGGGACCCAATGAGCAGTTCTTC
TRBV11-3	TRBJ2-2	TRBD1	CASSDRDRGNTGELFF	TGTGCCAGCAGCGATAGGGACAGGGGTAACACCGGGGAGCTGTTTTTT
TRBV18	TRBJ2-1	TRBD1	CASSPPMKDRVGNEQFF	TGTGCCAGCTCACCACCGATGAAGGACAGGGTGGGCAATGAGCAGTTCTTC
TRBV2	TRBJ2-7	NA	CASLGTREQYF	TGTGCCAGCCTGGGAACGCGGGAGCAGTACTTC
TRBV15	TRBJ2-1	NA	CATSRARSIDEQFF	TGTGCCACCAGCAGAGCTAGAAGTATCGATGAGCAGTTCTTC